Given below is one T cell receptor (beta chain) in context. Profiled with immunoSEQ multiplex PCR; TCRdb holds only in-frame clones, not every one. The sample contains about 90,000 clones, 75% to 95% of which appear only once. This CDR3 region has 17 residues. The data are from a study of OX40 agonist ivuxolimab in advanced cancers. About the study: Earlier treatment with anti-PD-1, anti-PD-L1 or anti-CTLA-4 was permitted, and under 50% had received some.

This sequence originates from an adult with an advanced solid tumor such as melanoma, head and neck, liver or kidney cancer. Here the sequenced sample was CD4+ or CD8+ T cells sorted from blood, taken in a trial of the OX40 agonist ivuxolimab. This rearrangement joins TRBV12-2 to TRBJ1-2; TRBD1 was called by the table and not checked on the DNA. TRBV12-2 represents a pseudogene. The CDR3 nucleotides are TGTGCAAGTCGCTTAGTTAATCCACCAGGGGGCGCGTATGGCTACACCTTC. Encoded protein: CASRLVNPPGGAYGYTF.